A selection of T cell receptor beta chains follows, all from one sample in a study of PD-L1 blockade in urothelial cancer. The method was immunoSEQ multiplex PCR; TCRdb's version includes in-frame clones alone and lacks a portion of them. The sample carries roughly 47,000 clones, about four fifths recorded once. Specimen: PBMCs, collected around atezolizumab (anti-PD-L1) treatment. The source is a man between 65 and 79 years old with urothelial cancer. CDR3s include the opening cysteine and the closing phenylalanine or tryptophan. The order of the fields is J gene, D gene, V gene, clone size, CDR3 protein, CDR3 DNA. D genes are given only for firm matches. Clone size is given for some rows only: seen once, a few or many times, or a class if the clone is expanded.

J: TRBJ2-7
D: NA
V: TRBV15
size: NA
CDR3: CATSRDWASRHEQYF
DNA: TGTGCCACCAGCAGAGATTGGGCTAGCAGGCACGAGCAGTACTTC

J: TRBJ2-7
D: NA
V: TRBV11-2
size: few
CDR3: CASSSYEQYF
DNA: TGTGCCAGCAGCTCATACGAGCAGTACTTC

J: TRBJ2-5
D: NA
V: TRBV5-4
size: many
CDR3: CASSAGQSETQYF
DNA: TGTGCCAGCAGCGCTGGACAGTCGGAGACCCAGTACTTC

J: TRBJ2-3
D: NA
V: TRBV7-2
size: NA
CDR3: CASSSFWGPSTDTQYF
DNA: TGTGCCAGCAGCTCCTTTTGGGGGCCCAGCACAGATACGCAGTATTTT

J: TRBJ2-7
D: TRBD1
V: TRBV6-5
size: NA
CDR3: CATAQGAGSYEQYF
DNA: TGTGCCACCGCCCAGGGGGCGGGCTCCTACGAGCAGTACTTC

J: TRBJ1-3
D: TRBD1
V: TRBV5-5
size: NA
CDR3: CASSAGQGIGNTIYF
DNA: TGTGCCAGCAGCGCGGGACAGGGCATCGGAAACACCATATATTTT

J: TRBJ2-2
D: TRBD1
V: TRBV5-5
size: NA
CDR3: CASSWTGGPNTGELFF
DNA: TGTGCCAGCAGCTGGACAGGGGGACCGAACACCGGGGAGCTGTTTTTT

J: TRBJ2-1
D: NA
V: TRBV10-3
size: NA
CDR3: CAISVLRNEQFF
DNA: TGTGCCATCAGTGTCTTGAGGAATGAGCAGTTCTTC

J: TRBJ2-2
D: TRBD2
V: TRBV5-1
size: NA
CDR3: CASSPGLAGGPRNTGELFF
DNA: TGCGCCAGCAGCCCGGGACTAGCGGGAGGGCCTCGGAACACCGGGGAGCTGTTTTTT

J: TRBJ1-3
D: NA
V: TRBV7-8
size: NA
CDR3: CASSFSGSGNTIYF
DNA: TGTGCCAGCAGCTTCAGTGGTTCCGGAAACACCATATATTTT

J: TRBJ2-3
D: NA
V: TRBV21-1
size: NA
CDR3: CASSKWMASGSTDTQYF
DNA: TGTGCCAGCAGCAAGTGGATGGCTAGCGGGAGCACAGATACGCAGTATTTT

J: TRBJ2-1
D: NA
V: TRBV28
size: NA
CDR3: CASSRGDREENEQFF
DNA: TGTGCCAGCAGTCGAGGAGACAGGGAGGAGAATGAGCAGTTCTTC

J: TRBJ2-1
D: TRBD2
V: TRBV7-2
size: NA
CDR3: CASSSTSGRIDEQFF
DNA: TGTGCCAGCAGCTCGACTAGCGGGAGGATTGATGAGCAGTTCTTC

J: TRBJ2-7
D: TRBD1
V: TRBV6-5
size: NA
CDR3: CASKPRPGQPYEQYF
DNA: TGTGCCAGCAAACCCCGACCGGGACAGCCCTACGAGCAGTACTTC

J: TRBJ1-2
D: NA
V: TRBV5-1
size: NA
CDR3: CASSLGVRGYGYTF
DNA: TGCGCCAGCAGCTTGGGGGTAAGGGGCTATGGCTACACCTTC

J: TRBJ1-3
D: NA
V: TRBV30
size: few
CDR3: CAWKGTGNTIYF
DNA: TGTGCCTGGAAAGGGACAGGAAACACCATATATTTT

J: TRBJ2-7
D: TRBD2
V: TRBV30
size: NA
CDR3: CAWAREDGYEQYF
DNA: TGTGCCTGGGCCCGGGAGGACGGGTACGAGCAGTACTTC

J: TRBJ2-2
D: TRBD2
V: TRBV7-7
size: NA
CDR3: CASSLVSGLYTGELFF
DNA: TGTGCTAGCAGCTTAGTTAGCGGGCTTTACACCGGGGAGCTGTTTTTT

J: TRBJ1-2
D: NA
V: TRBV2
size: NA
CDR3: CASSEQGDYGYTF
DNA: TGTGCCAGCAGTGAACAGGGCGACTATGGCTACACCTTC

J: TRBJ2-5
D: NA
V: TRBV2
size: NA
CDR3: CASSRRGETQYF
DNA: TGTGCCAGCAGCCGACGAGGGGAGACCCAGTACTTC

J: TRBJ2-2
D: NA
V: TRBV5-1
size: NA
CDR3: CASSSRENTGELFF
DNA: TGCGCCAGCAGCTCCAGGGAGAACACCGGGGAGCTGTTTTTT

J: TRBJ2-2
D: TRBD1
V: TRBV18
size: NA
CDR3: CASSPYRGANTGELFF
DNA: TGTGCCAGCTCACCCTACAGGGGTGCGAACACCGGGGAGCTGTTTTTT

J: TRBJ1-1
D: NA
V: TRBV11-2
size: many
CDR3: CASSLLRLDNPNTEAFF
DNA: TGTGCCAGCAGCTTACTCCGCCTTGACAACCCGAACACTGAAGCTTTCTTT

J: TRBJ2-7
D: TRBD1
V: TRBV7-6
size: NA
CDR3: CASSALTGGTYEQYF
DNA: TGTGCCAGCAGCGCATTAACAGGGGGTACCTACGAGCAGTACTTC